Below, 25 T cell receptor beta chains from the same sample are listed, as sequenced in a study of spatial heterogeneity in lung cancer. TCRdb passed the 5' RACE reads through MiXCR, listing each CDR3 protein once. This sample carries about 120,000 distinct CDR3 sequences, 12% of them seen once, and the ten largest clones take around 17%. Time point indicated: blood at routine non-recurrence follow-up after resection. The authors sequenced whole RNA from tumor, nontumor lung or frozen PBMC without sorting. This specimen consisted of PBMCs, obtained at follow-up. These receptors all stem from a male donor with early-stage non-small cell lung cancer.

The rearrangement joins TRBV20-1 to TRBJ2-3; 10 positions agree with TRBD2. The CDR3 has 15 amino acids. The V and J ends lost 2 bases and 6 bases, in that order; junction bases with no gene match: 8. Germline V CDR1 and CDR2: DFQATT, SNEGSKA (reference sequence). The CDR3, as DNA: TGCAGTGCTAGACCCCGAGCGGGGGGGTGGGATACGCAGTATTTT. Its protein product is CSARPRAGGWDTQYF.

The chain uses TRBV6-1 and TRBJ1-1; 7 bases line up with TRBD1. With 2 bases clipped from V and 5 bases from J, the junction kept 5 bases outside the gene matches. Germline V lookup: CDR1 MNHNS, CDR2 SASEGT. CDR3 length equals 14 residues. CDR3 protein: CASSEQGGRTEAFF. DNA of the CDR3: TGTGCCAGCAGTGAACAGGGGGGGCGAACTGAAGCTTTCTTT.

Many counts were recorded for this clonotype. The CDR3 DNA follows: TGTGCCAGCACAACTCACCGTCCGGGACAGAGCACAGATACGCAGTATTTT. Translating gives CASTTHRPGQSTDTQYF. This sequence joins TRBV6-1 and TRBJ2-3; TRBD1 aligns across 7 bases. The V gene's germline CDR1 is MNHNS and CDR2 SASEGT. The CDR3 contains 17 residues. The ends lost 7 bases at V and 0 bases at J; junction bases unmatched: 13.

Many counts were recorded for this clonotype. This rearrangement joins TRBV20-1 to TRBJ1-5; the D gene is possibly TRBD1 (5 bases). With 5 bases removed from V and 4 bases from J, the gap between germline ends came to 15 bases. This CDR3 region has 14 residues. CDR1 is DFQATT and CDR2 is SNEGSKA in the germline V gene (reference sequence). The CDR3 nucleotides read TGCAGTGCTGTCCCGGGACGAGGGAATCAGCCCCAGCATTTT. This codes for CSAVPGRGNQPQHF.

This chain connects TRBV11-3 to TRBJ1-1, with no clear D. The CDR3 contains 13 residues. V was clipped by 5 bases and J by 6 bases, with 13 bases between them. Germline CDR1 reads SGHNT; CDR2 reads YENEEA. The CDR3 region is CASSTPGEAEAFF. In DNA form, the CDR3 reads TGTGCCAGCAGCACCCCCGGTGAGGCTGAAGCTTTCTTT.

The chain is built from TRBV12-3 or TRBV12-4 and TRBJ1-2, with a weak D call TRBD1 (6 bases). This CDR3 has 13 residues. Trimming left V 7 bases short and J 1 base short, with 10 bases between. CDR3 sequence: CASKRGGNYGYTF. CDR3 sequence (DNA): TGTGCCAGCAAACGAGGGGGTAACTATGGCTACACCTTC.

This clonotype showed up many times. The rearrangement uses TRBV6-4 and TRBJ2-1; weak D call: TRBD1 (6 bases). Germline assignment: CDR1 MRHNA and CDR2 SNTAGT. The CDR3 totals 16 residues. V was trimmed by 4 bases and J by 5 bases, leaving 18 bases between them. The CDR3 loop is CASSARPGQPDNEQFF. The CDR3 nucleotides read TGTGCCAGCAGTGCTCGCCCCGGACAGCCCGACAATGAGCAGTTCTTC.

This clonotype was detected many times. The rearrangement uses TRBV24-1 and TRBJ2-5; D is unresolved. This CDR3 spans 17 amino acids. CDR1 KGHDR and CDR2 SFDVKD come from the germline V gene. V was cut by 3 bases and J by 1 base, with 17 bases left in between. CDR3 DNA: TGTGCCACCAGTGATGCCCGGGTGCCAGCCTCCCAAGAGACCCAGTACTTC. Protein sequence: CATSDARVPASQETQYF.

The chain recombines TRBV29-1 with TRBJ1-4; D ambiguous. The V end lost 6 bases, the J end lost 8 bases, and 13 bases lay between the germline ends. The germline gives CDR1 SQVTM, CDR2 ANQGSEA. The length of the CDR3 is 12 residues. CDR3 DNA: TGCAGCGTCACCCGAGGGAAGGAAAAACTGTTTTTT. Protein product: CSVTRGKEKLFF.

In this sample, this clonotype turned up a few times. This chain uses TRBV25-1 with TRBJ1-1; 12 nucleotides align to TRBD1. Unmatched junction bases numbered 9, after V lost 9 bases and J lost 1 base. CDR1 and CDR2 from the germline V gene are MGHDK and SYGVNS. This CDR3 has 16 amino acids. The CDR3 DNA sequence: TGTGCCAGTGTACGGGACAGGGGGCTATGGAACACTGAAGCTTTCTTT. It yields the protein CASVRDRGLWNTEAFF.

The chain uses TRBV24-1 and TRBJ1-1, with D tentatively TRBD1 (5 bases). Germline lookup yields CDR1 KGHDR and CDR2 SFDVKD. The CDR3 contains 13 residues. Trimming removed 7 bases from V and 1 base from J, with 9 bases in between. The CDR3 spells CATRGPPNTEAFF. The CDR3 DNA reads TGTGCCACCAGGGGACCGCCGAACACTGAAGCTTTCTTT.

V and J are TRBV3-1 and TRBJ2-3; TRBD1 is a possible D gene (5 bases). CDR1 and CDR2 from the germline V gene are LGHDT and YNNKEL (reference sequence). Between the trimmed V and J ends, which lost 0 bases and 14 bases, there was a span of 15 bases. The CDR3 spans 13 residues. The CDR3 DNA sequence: TGTGCCAGCAGCCAAGATCCGGACACCGCGATGTATTTT. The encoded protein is CASSQDPDTAMYF.

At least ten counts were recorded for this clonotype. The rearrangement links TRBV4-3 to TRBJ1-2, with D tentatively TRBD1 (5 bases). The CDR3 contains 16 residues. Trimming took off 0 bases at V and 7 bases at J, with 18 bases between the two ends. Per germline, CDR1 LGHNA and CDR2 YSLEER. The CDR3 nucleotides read TGCGCCAGCAGCCAAGATGTTGGGGGGACCCTCGCTGGCTACACCTTC. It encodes CASSQDVGGTLAGYTF.

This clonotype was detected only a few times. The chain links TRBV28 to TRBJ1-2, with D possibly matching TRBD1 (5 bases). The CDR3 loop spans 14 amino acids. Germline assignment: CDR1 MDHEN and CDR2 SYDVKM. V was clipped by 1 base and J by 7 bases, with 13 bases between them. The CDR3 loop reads CASSLYLGETGYTF. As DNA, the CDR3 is TGTGCCAGCAGTTTATATCTAGGGGAAACTGGCTACACCTTC.

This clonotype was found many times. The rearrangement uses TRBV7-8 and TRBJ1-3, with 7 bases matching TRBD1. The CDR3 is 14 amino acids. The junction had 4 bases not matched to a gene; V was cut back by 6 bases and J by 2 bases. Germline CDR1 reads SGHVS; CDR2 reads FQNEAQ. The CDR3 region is CASSTGVTGNTIYF. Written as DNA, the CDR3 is TGTGCCAGCAGTACAGGGGTAACTGGAAACACCATATATTTT.

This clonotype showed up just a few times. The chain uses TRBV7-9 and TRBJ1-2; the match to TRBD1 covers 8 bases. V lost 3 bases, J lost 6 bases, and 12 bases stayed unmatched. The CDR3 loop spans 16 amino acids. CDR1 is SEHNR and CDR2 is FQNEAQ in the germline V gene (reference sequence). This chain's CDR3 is CASSFNTLDRANGYTF. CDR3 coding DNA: TGTGCCAGCAGCTTCAACACCCTGGACAGGGCTAATGGCTACACCTTC.

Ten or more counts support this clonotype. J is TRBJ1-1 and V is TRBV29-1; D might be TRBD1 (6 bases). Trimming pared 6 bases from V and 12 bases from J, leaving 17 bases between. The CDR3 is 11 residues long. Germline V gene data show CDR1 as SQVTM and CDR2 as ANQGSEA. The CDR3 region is CSVGGQGKTFF. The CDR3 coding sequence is TGCAGCGTGGGAGGGCAGGGGAAGACTTTCTTT.

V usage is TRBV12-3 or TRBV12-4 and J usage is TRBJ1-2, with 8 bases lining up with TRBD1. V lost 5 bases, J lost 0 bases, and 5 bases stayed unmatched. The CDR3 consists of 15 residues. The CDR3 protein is CASSPDRGANYGYTF. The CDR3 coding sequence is TGTGCCAGCAGTCCCGACAGGGGCGCTAACTATGGCTACACCTTC.

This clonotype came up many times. The CDR3 coding sequence is TGCGCCAGCAGTGAGCGTCCGGGACAGGGTCTGTTCTTC. Translated: CASSERPGQGLFF. The V and J genes are TRBV10-1 and TRBJ2-1; 9 nucleotides agree with TRBD1. J was trimmed by 15 bases and V by 2 bases; bases with no gene match: 8. The CDR3 is made up of 13 amino acids. Germline V gives CDR1 WNHNN, CDR2 SYGVQD (reference sequence).

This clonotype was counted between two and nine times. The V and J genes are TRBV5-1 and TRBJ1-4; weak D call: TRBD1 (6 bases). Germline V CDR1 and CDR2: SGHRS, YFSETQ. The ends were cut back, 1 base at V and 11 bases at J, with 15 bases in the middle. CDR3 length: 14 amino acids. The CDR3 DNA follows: TGCGCCAGCAGCTTGTCGACCTTGGGGGCCAAACTGTTTTTT. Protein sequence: CASSLSTLGAKLFF.

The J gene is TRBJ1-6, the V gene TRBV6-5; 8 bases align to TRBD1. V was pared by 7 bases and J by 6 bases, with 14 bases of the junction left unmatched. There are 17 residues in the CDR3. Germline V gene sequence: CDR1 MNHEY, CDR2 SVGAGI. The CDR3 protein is CASTGQVGSWGNSPLHF. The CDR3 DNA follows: TGTGCCAGCACGGGACAGGTGGGATCATGGGGTAATTCACCCCTCCACTTT.

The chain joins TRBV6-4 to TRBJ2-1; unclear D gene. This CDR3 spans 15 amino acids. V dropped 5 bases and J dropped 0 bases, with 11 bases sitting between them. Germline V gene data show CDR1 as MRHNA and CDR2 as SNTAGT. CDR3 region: CASSKEWFSYNEQFF. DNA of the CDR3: TGTGCCAGCAGTAAGGAGTGGTTCTCCTACAATGAGCAGTTCTTC.

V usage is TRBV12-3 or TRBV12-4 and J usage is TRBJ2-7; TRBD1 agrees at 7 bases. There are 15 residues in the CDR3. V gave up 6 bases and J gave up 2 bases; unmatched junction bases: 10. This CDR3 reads CASSPQGRLTYEQYF. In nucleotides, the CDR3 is TGTGCCAGCAGCCCACAGGGGCGCCTCACCTACGAGCAGTACTTC.

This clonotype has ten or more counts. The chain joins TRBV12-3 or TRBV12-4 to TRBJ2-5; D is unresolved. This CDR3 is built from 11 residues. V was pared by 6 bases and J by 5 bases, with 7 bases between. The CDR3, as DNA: TGTGCCAGCAGCCTGACGGAGACCCAGTACTTC. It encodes CASSLTETQYF.

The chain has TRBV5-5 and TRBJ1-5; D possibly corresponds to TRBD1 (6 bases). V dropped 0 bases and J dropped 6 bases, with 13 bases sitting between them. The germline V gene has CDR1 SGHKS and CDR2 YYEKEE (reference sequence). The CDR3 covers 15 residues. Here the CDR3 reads CASSLVQGGGQPQHF. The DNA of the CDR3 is TGTGCCAGCAGCTTGGTACAGGGTGGCGGTCAGCCCCAGCATTTT.